The 8 T cell receptor beta chains listed next were all sequenced from one sample in a study of T cell repertoires in aging, cancer and after chemotherapy. A mixed TRB-A/B primer pool amplified rearranged TRB by multiplex touch-down PCR. In TCRdb, the multiplex PCR reads were re-called with MiXCR into one record per CDR3 protein. The sample gives around 9,600 distinct CDR3 sequences, under 45% of which show up once; around 3.3% is in the top ten. Amplification of TCR beta used genomic DNA extracted from peripheral blood. Sequenced material: blood. All receptors derive from a human donor in good health.

The chain is built from TRBV6-2 or TRBV6-3 and TRBJ2-7; 7 positions match TRBD2. Germline CDR1 is MNHEY and CDR2 is SVGEGT. This CDR3 comprises 16 residues. The ends lost 8 bases at V and 3 bases at J; junction bases unmatched: 16. The CDR3 nucleotides read TGTGCCAGCTCCTCCCTAGGGAGGGGCAGGGACTACGAGCAGTACTTC. It specifies CASSSLGRGRDYEQYF.

This clonotype has a handful of counts. The chain uses TRBV19 and TRBJ1-3, with D uncertain. With 3 bases removed from V and 2 bases from J, the gap between germline ends came to 17 bases. CDR3 length: 17 residues. In germline, CDR1 is LNHDA, CDR2 SQIVND (reference sequence). For the CDR3, the DNA is TGTGCCAGTAGTATCCTGGGAGTAAGCAGTACTGGAAACACCATATATTTT. Protein sequence: CASSILGVSSTGNTIYF.

This clonotype occurred a few times. The chain is built from TRBV7-9 and TRBJ2-2, with TRBD1 identical over 7 bases. V lost 9 bases, J lost 3 bases, and 13 bases stayed unmatched. Per the germline V gene, CDR1 is SEHNR and CDR2 is FQNEAQ (reference sequence). There are 16 residues in the CDR3. DNA of the CDR3: TGTGCCAGTCACTCCGGGACAGATTTTTACACCGGGGAGCTGTTTTTT. Translating it yields CASHSGTDFYTGELFF.

This clonotype appeared a few times. This chain joins TRBV13 and TRBJ2-3; possible D gene TRBD1, 5 bases. This CDR3 comprises 15 residues. Per the germline V gene, CDR1 is PRHDT and CDR2 is FYEKMQ (reference sequence). The V end lost 5 bases, the J end lost 0 bases, and 12 bases lay between the germline ends. DNA for the CDR3: TGTGCCAGCAGCCTGCGGACAAGCAGCACAGATACGCAGTATTTT. Amino acid sequence: CASSLRTSSTDTQYF.

This chain uses TRBV5-5 with TRBJ1-2, with no clear D. The CDR3 consists of 15 residues. The V and J ends lost 0 bases and 4 bases respectively, with 13 bases between them. The germline V gene has CDR1 SGHKS and CDR2 YYEKEE (reference sequence). The CDR3 region has the DNA TGTGCCAGCAGCTTGGATGGCCCTGGGCCCTATGGCTACACCTTC. Residues: CASSLDGPGPYGYTF. Variable domain in full (rest from reference TRBV5-5 and TRBJ1-2): DAGVTQSPTHLIKTRGQQVTLRCSPISGHKSVSWYQQVLGQGPQFIFQYYEKEERGRGNFPDRFSARQFPNYSSELNVNALLLGDSALYLCASSLDGPGPYGYTFGSGTRLTVV.

This clonotype was seen a handful of times. The genes are TRBV6-5 and TRBJ1-4; no clear D gene. Germline values: CDR1 MNHEY, CDR2 SVGAGI. The V gene lost 2 bases and the J gene lost 5 bases, with 12 bases spanning the gap. There are 15 residues in the CDR3. CDR3: CASSYAETLNEKLFF. CDR3 nucleotides: TGTGCCAGCAGTTACGCAGAAACCCTAAATGAAAAACTGTTTTTT.

This chain connects TRBV11-2 to TRBJ2-3; D is ambiguous. Looked up from germline, CDR1 is SGHAT and CDR2 is FQNNGV. With 5 bases removed from V and 2 bases from J, the gap between germline ends came to 8 bases. The CDR3 spans 13 residues. CDR3 loop: CASSPGSTDTQYF. CDR3 bases: TGTGCCAGCAGCCCCGGCTCCACAGATACGCAGTATTTT.

This clonotype was seen once. The J gene is TRBJ2-3, the V gene TRBV21-1; TRBD2, as called in the table, went unchecked against the DNA. TRBV21-1 is termed a pseudogene. The CDR3 length is 19 residues. The CDR3 sequence: CASSKGRSSGREGADTQYF. In nucleotides, the CDR3 is TGTGCCAGCAGCAAAGGGCGTTCGAGCGGGAGAGAGGGTGCAGATACGCAGTATTTT.